This TCR beta chain appears in the sequencing data of a study of shared clonotypes between healthy human individuals. Background on the study: CD8 memory received one plate per donor, CD8 naive two, CD4 memory three and CD4 naive three. Study outcomes and limitations: When compared with the clonotypes that were shared by all four sorted-subset donors, the non-shared clonotypes turned out to have lower generation probabilities.

Deep-level running was used for the assay. Sorted subsets were amplified in replicate PCRs using around 200 ng DNA, tens of thousands of T cell genomes. Data came from immunoSEQ multiplex PCR; TCRdb stores just in-frame clones and leaves some out. The table lists around 1.9 million clones, just under 95% of them singletons, with more than 1.5% in the top ten. The V gene lost 5 bases and the J gene lost 9 bases, with 14 bases spanning the gap. The germline V gene has CDR1 SGHAT and CDR2 FQNNGV. The CDR3 sequence is 13 residues long. Only CD45RO-negative cells positively selected for CCR7 counted as naive CD8 cells, so terminally differentiated effector memory CD45RA+ cells were excluded. This clone was seen just once. Its antigen remains unknown.

Sequencing was carried out using naive CD8+ T cells from PBMCs. This receptor was taken from a man between 18 and 35 years old in good health. Some clones in this sample may be carry-over from other donors' samples. The gene calls are TRBV11-2 and TRBJ2-1, with a tentative D call TRBD2 (6 bases). The CDR3 region has the DNA TGTGCCAGCAGCCCGGACGTGGGGGGTGAGCAGTTCTTC. It yields the protein CASSPDVGGEQFF.